This T cell receptor (beta chain) is drawn from a study of cytomegalovirus exposure and HLA in healthy donors. Whole-study findings and limits: A reported reduction in N-insertions relative to the 666-donor mean was seen in an Asian-associated ancestry cluster in a later analysis. Immune exposure data for these donors was limited to CMV serostatus. A classifier reportedly called cytomegalovirus status with high sensitivity and specificity.

Germline V CDR1 and CDR2: SGHAT, FQDESV (reference sequence). The CDR3 has 14 residues. The V segment lost 3 bases and the J segment 6 bases; nucleotides outside the gene matches: 4. Comment on this clone: Antigen unknown.

Primers for the PCR totalled 60 Vbeta and 13 Jbeta. Here immunoSEQ multiplex PCR was the method, and the copy in TCRdb shows in-frame clones only, minus some. In the table there are some 97,000 clones, about 75% of which are singletons. The sequence came from a woman younger than 30 in good health and CMV-seropositive. Sequenced material: PBMCs. The chain couples TRBV11-1 to TRBJ2-7, with 11 nucleotides matching TRBD1. Written as DNA, the CDR3 is TGTGCCAGCAGCTTGGACAGGGGGCGCTTCGAGCAGTACTTC. It codes for CASSLDRGRFEQYF.